This T cell receptor (beta chain) comes out of a study of control samples from healthy donors and cancer patients. Using immunoSEQ multiplex PCR, the repertoire was profiled, and TCRdb retains in-frame clones only, with some absent. This table holds 65,000 to 95,000 clones, over 75% found once. Germline-derived CDR1 and CDR2 are SGHTA and FQGNSA. Trimming pared 5 bases from V and 1 base from J, leaving 8 bases between. The CDR3 is 13 residues long. Regarding this clone: The sample carries other DNA sequences with the same CDR3.

Sequencing used blood. This TCR derives from a man in his fifties or sixties in good health. The chain recombines TRBV7-2 with TRBJ1-1; a weak D match, TRBD1 (6 bases). The CDR3 nucleotides are TGTGCCAGCAGCCTGGACAGGAACACTGAAGCTTTCTTT. This translates into CASSLDRNTEAFF.